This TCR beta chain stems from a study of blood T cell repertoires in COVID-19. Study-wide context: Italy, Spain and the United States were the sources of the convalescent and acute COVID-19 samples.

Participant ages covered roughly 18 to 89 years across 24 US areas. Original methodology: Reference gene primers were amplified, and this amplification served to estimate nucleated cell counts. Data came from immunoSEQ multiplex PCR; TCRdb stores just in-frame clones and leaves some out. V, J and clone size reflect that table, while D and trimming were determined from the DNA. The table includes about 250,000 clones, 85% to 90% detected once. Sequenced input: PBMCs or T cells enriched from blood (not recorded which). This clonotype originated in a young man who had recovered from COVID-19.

In nucleotides, the CDR3 is TGTGCCGTAACGGGACAGCTTAATTCACCCCTCCACTTT. It encodes CAVTGQLNSPLHF. The chain combines TRBV30 with TRBJ1-6; 7 bases match TRBD1. CDR1 is GTSNPN and CDR2 is SVGIG in the germline V gene (reference sequence). This CDR3 region has 13 residues. V was clipped by 8 bases and J by 6 bases; unmatched bases: 7.